This T cell receptor (beta chain) came from a study of identical twins. TCRdb ran MiXCR on the 5' RACE reads and lists one entry per CDR3 protein. The table lists about 190,000 distinct CDR3 sequences, approximately 15% of them singletons. A remark on this clonotype: Its antigen remains unidentified.

Regarding the study as a whole: High-abundance cord blood beta clonotypes had fewer insertions; memory repertoires showed none. Models came in too low on out-of-frame TCR alpha sharing in monozygotic twins. Those out-of-frame alpha sequences shared by twins showed an excess of low generation probability.

Germline V gives CDR1 MGHRA, CDR2 YSYEKL. Trimming stripped 1 base from V and 3 bases from J, with 10 bases between. The CDR3 length is 15 residues. These data were also filed under a second study, of T cells expressing NK-cell markers.

Sequences were obtained from CD8+ T cells sorted from blood. The origin of this receptor is a woman between 18 and 30 years old in good health. This sequence joins TRBV4-1 and TRBJ2-1; a possible D gene is TRBD1 (5 bases). CDR3 region: CASSQGPGYYNEQFF. DNA for the CDR3: TGCGCCAGCAGCCAAGGTCCAGGGTACTACAATGAGCAGTTCTTC.